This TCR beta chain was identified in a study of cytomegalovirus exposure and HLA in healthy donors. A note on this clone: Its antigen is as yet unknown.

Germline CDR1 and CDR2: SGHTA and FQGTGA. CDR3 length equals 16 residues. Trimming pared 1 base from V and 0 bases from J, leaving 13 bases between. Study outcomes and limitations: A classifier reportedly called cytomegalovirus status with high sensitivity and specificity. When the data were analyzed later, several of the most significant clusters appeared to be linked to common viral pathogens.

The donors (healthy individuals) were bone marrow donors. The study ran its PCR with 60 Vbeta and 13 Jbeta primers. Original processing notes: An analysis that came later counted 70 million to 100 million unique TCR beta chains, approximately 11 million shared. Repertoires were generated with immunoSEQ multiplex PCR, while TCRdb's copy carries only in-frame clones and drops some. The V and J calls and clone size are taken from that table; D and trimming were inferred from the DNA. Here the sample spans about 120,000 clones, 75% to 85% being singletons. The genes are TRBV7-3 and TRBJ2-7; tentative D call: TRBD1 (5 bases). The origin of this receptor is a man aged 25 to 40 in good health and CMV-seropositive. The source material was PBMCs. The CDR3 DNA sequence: TGTGCCAGCAGCTTAATCGGCACAGGAAACTCCTACGAGCAGTACTTC. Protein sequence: CASSLIGTGNSYEQYF.